This T cell receptor beta chain was sequenced in a study of T cells in Graves' hyperthyroidism and ophthalmopathy. RNA transcripts yielded amplified TCR beta CDR3 regions. Initially, a first-round RT-PCR of the TCR CDR3 employed the HTBI primer set. From the multiplex PCR reads, TCRdb called clonotypes with MiXCR, one entry per CDR3 protein. The top ten hold roughly a sixth of the sample, which has around 700,000 distinct CDR3 sequences, over 15% seen once. From germline, CDR1 is SQVTM and CDR2 ANQGSEA. CDR3 size: 13 residues. V lost 3 bases, J lost 4 bases, and 12 bases lay in between. The sequencing sample was made of blood. The sequence was collected from a woman aged 50 to 60 with Graves' hyperthyroidism that later progressed to Graves' ophthalmopathy. The chain is built from TRBV29-1 and TRBJ1-1; no clear D. The CDR3 region is CSVDLPGPTEAFF. The CDR3, as DNA: TGCAGCGTTGACTTACCGGGCCCCACTGAAGCTTTCTTT.